One and the same sample provided the 9 T cell receptor beta chains below, sequenced in a study of identical twins. TCRdb re-called the 5' RACE reads with MiXCR, one entry per CDR3 protein. The data hold approximately 630,000 distinct CDR3 sequences, with roughly 7.2% observed a single time. The same sample was also used in a study of yellow fever vaccine responses in identical twins.

Input material: PBMCs. The receptors shown here come from a woman in her late teens or twenties in good health.

This rearrangement joins TRBV20-1 to TRBJ2-5, with 8 positions matching TRBD2. Germline values: CDR1 DFQATT, CDR2 SNEGSKA (reference sequence). This CDR3 spans 12 amino acids. Trimming took 5 bases from V and 5 from J; bases not matched to a gene: 4. The DNA for the CDR3 is TGCAGTGCTCCGGGACTAGTGGAGACCCAGTACTTC. This translates into CSAPGLVETQYF.

This clonotype was seen a few times. The chain is built from TRBV6-5 and TRBJ2-3; TRBD2 matches 11 bases. After removal of 2 bases from V and 1 base from J, the junction contained 5 bases not matched to a gene. Germline V lookup: CDR1 MNHEY, CDR2 SVGAGI. The CDR3 is made up of 17 amino acids. This CDR3 is CASSYKTSGTRTDTQYF. In nucleotides, the CDR3 is TGTGCCAGCAGTTACAAGACTAGCGGGACCCGCACAGATACGCAGTATTTT.

This clonotype was found a few times. This chain uses TRBV7-9 with TRBJ1-2; 7 bases map to TRBD1. The germline V gene encodes CDR1 SEHNR and CDR2 FQNEAQ (reference sequence). Trimming cost V 4 bases and J 8 bases; bases outside gene matches: 7. This CDR3 has 13 amino acids. The DNA for the CDR3 is TGTGCCAGCAGCTCCCCCGGCAGGGGGGGCTACACCTTC. Translating it yields CASSSPGRGGYTF.

This clonotype has at least ten counts. V and J are TRBV7-8 and TRBJ2-1; D gene uncertain. The CDR3 is made up of 15 amino acids. V gave up 5 bases and J gave up 4 bases, with 15 bases separating them. The germline V gene encodes CDR1 SGHVS and CDR2 FQNEAQ. The CDR3 spells CASSENEAVYNEQFF. The CDR3 nucleotides are TGTGCCAGCAGCGAAAACGAGGCCGTATACAATGAGCAGTTCTTC. The full variable domain, with the rest looked up from reference TRBV7-8 and TRBJ2-1, is GAGVSQSPRYKVAKRGQDVALRCDPISGHVSLFWYQQALGQGPEFLTYFQNEAQLDKSGLPSDRFFAERPEGSVSTLKIQRTQQEDSAVYLCASSENEAVYNEQFFGPGTRLTVL.

Only a few counts were recorded for this clonotype. V gene TRBV20-1 combines with J gene TRBJ1-5; TRBD1 is a possible D gene (6 bases). The V gene's germline CDR1 is DFQATT and CDR2 SNEGSKA (reference sequence). The CDR3 contains 12 residues. Trimming took off 4 bases at V and 6 bases at J, with 10 bases between the two ends. CDR3 amino acids: CSAMGAAQPQHF. CDR3 DNA sequence: TGCAGTGCTATGGGGGCGGCTCAGCCCCAGCATTTT.

The table lists this clonotype with many counts. This chain joins TRBV12-3 or TRBV12-4 and TRBJ2-7; TRBD2 aligns across 9 bases. This CDR3 contains 15 residues. J gave up 6 bases and V 6 bases, and 12 bases lay outside the gene matches. The CDR3 DNA sequence: TGTGCCAGCAGGCCCAGTAGCGGGAGTCTTGGCGAGCAGTACTTC. Translated, it gives CASRPSSGSLGEQYF.

The chain is built from TRBV11-2 and TRBJ1-1; D gene ambiguous. Germline V gene sequence: CDR1 SGHAT, CDR2 FQNNGV. This CDR3 contains 11 residues. The V end lost 3 bases, the J end lost 7 bases, and 6 bases lay between the germline ends. The CDR3 sequence: CASSFTREAFF. DNA for the CDR3: TGTGCCAGCAGCTTTACCCGTGAAGCTTTCTTT.

This clonotype was seen only a few times. The rearrangement uses TRBV5-1 and TRBJ1-1; D unclear. Germline-derived CDR1 and CDR2 are SGHRS and YFSETQ. The CDR3 is 15 residues long. V was shortened by 1 base and J by 5 bases, with 15 bases between the two germline ends. The CDR3 DNA reads TGCGCCAGCAGCTTGAATACCGTCGGGGTGACTGAAGCTTTCTTT. As protein: CASSLNTVGVTEAFF.

This clonotype appeared many times. J is TRBJ1-3 and V is TRBV5-1; 7 positions match TRBD1. CDR3 length: 16 amino acids. V shed 0 bases, J shed 1 base, and the junction held 4 bases outside the gene matches. Germline V gene sequence: CDR1 SGHRS, CDR2 YFSETQ. The CDR3 nucleotides are TGCGCCAGCAGCTTGGAGGGACAGCTATCTGGAAACACCATATATTTT. Protein: CASSLEGQLSGNTIYF. Looking up the rest from reference TRBV5-1 and TRBJ1-3 gives the full variable domain: KAGVTQTPRYLIKTRGQQVTLSCSPISGHRSVSWYQQTPGQGLQFLFEYFSETQRNKGNFPGRFSGRQFSNSRSEMNVSTLELGDSALYLCASSLEGQLSGNTIYFGEGSWLTVV.